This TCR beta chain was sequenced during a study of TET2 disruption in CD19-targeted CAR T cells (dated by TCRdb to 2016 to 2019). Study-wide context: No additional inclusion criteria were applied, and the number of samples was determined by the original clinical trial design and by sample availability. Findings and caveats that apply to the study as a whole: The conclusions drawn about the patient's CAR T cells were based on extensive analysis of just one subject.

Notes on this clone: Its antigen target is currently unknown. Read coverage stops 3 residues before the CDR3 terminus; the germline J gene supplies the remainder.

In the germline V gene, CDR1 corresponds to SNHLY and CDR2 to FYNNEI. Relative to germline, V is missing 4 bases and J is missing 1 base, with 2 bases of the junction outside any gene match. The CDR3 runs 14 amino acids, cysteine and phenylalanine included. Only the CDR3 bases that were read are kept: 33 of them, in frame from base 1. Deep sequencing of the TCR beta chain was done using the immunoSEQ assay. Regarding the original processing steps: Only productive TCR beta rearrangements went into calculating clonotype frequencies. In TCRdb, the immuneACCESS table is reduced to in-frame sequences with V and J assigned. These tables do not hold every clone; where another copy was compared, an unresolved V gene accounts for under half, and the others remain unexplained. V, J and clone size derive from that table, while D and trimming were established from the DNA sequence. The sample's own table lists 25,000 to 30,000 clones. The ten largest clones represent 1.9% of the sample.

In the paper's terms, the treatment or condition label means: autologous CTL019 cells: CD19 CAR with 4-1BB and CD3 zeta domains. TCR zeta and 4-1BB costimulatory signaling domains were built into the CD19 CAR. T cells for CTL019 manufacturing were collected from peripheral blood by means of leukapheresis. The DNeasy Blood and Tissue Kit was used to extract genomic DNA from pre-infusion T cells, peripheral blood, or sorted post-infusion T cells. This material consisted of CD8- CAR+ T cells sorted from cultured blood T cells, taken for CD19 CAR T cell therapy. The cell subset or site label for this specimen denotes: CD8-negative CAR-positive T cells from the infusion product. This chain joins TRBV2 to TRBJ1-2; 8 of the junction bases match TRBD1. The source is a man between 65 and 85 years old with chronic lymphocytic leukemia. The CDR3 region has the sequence CASSAGGGNYGYTF. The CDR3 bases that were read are TGTGCCAGCAGTGCAGGGGGCGGTAACTATGGC.